These 20 T cell receptor beta chains were sequenced from one sample in a study of blood T cell repertoires in COVID-19. Using immunoSEQ multiplex PCR, the repertoire was profiled, and TCRdb retains in-frame clones only, with some absent. The sample consists of fewer than 350,000 clones, 85% of them appearing once. What was sequenced was PBMCs or T cells enriched from blood (not recorded which). These receptors all stem from a woman between 45 and 65 years old who had recovered from COVID-19.

The V call is TRBV18, the J call TRBJ2-1; TRBD1 aligns across 7 bases. Trimming cost V 3 bases and J 5 bases; bases outside gene matches: 7. CDR1 and CDR2 from the germline V gene are KGHSH and LQKENI. CDR3 length: 15 amino acids. Here the CDR3 DNA reads TGTGCCAGCTCACCTCCCGGGACAGTAAACAATGAGCAGTTCTTC. Its protein product is CASSPPGTVNNEQFF.

The CDR3 here is CASSFFESSYNEQFF. CDR3 bases: TGTGCCAGCAGTTTTTTTGAGAGCTCCTACAATGAGCAGTTCTTC. The chain links TRBV27 to TRBJ2-1, with D hard to call. The length of the CDR3 is 15 residues. Trimming pared 3 bases from V and 0 bases from J, leaving 9 bases between. The germline CDR1 and CDR2 sequences are MNHEY and SMNVEV (reference sequence).

This clone was seen just once. The rearrangement joins TRBV27 to TRBJ1-5; tentatively, D is TRBD1 (6 bases). The germline V gene has CDR1 MNHEY and CDR2 SMNVEV (reference sequence). V lost 7 bases and J 0 bases, leaving 13 bases between the germline ends. The CDR3 sequence is 15 residues long. The CDR3 nucleotides read TGTGCCAGCAAACAGGGTGGAGGTAGCAATCAGCCCCAGCATTTT. Its translation: CASKQGGGSNQPQHF.

The table lists this clone with a count of one. V gene TRBV6-5 combines with J gene TRBJ2-3; 9 bases match TRBD2. This CDR3 comprises 13 residues. J gave up 3 bases and V 6 bases, and 1 base lay outside the gene matches. Germline V gene sequence: CDR1 MNHEY, CDR2 SVGAGI. CDR3 sequence: CASRGLATDTQYF. The CDR3 DNA sequence: TGTGCCAGCAGAGGACTAGCGACAGATACGCAGTATTTT.

V is TRBV7-8 and J is TRBJ1-5; TRBD1 aligns across 10 bases. CDR1 is SGHVS, CDR2 FQNEAQ, per germline. The CDR3 sequence is 16 residues long. V was clipped by 7 bases and J by 7 bases; unmatched bases: 13. CDR3 DNA sequence: TGTGCCAGCACCCAACGGCCCCAGGGACAGGGGCAGCCCCAGCATTTT. It translates to CASTQRPQGQGQPQHF.

This chain links TRBV7-2 with TRBJ1-2; D possibly corresponds to TRBD1 (6 bases). Germline V gene data show CDR1 as SGHTA and CDR2 as FQGNSA. This CDR3 is 13 amino acids long. Trimming removed 6 bases at V and 11 bases at J, with 19 bases between. This chain's CDR3 is CASRIKQGRRYTF. CDR3 nucleotides: TGTGCCAGCAGGATTAAACAGGGCCGACGGTACACCTTC.

The chain uses TRBV10-3 and TRBJ1-5; the D is unclear. The germline gives CDR1 ENHRY, CDR2 SYGVKD. The CDR3 is 12 residues long. V gave up 5 bases and J gave up 6 bases, with 8 bases separating them. CDR3 sequence (DNA): TGTGCCATCAGTAGTGGAGGTCAGCCCCAGCATTTT. Amino acid sequence: CAISSGGQPQHF.

The gene calls are TRBV9 and TRBJ2-5, with 8 bases matching TRBD1. Germline CDR1 and CDR2: SGDLS and YYNGEE. Trimming took 1 base from V and 3 from J; bases not matched to a gene: 2. The CDR3 spans 14 residues. The CDR3 DNA reads as TGTGCCAGCAGCGTAACAGGGGGTAAAGAGACCCAGTACTTC. Translated: CASSVTGGKETQYF. The full variable domain, its missing parts supplied by reference TRBV9 and TRBJ2-5, is DSGVTQTPKHLITATGQRVTLRCSPRSGDLSVYWYQQSLDQGLQFLIQYYNGEERAKGNILERFSAQQFPDLHSELNLSSLELGDSALYFCASSVTGGKETQYFGPGTRLLVL.

The V gene is TRBV11-3, the J gene TRBJ1-1; TRBD1 matches at 9 bases. This CDR3 has 16 amino acids. Germline CDR1 and CDR2: SGHNT and YENEEA. J gave up 5 bases and V 5 bases, and 12 bases lay outside the gene matches. This chain's CDR3 is CASSVSLGQGETEAFF. The CDR3 coding sequence is TGTGCCAGCAGCGTGTCTTTGGGACAGGGAGAAACTGAAGCTTTCTTT.

Only a few counts were recorded for this clone. J is TRBJ1-4 and V is TRBV14; TRBD1 matches at 8 bases. Germline V gene data show CDR1 as SGHDN and CDR2 as FVKESK. The CDR3 length is 15 residues. After removal of 4 bases from V and 8 bases from J, the junction contained 9 bases not matched to a gene. The CDR3 loop reads CASSRLQGGKEKLFF. In DNA form, the CDR3 reads TGTGCCAGCAGCCGACTACAGGGGGGGAAAGAAAAACTGTTTTTT.

The V and J genes are TRBV27 and TRBJ2-7; 9 bases align to TRBD1. In germline, CDR1 is MNHEY, CDR2 SMNVEV (reference sequence). The CDR3 has 15 residues. V shed 6 bases, J shed 1 base, and the junction held 7 bases outside the gene matches. CDR3 coding DNA: TGTGCCAGCAGATCGGACGGGACAGGGTCCTACGAGCAGTACTTC. It is translated as CASRSDGTGSYEQYF.

The chain is built from TRBV30 and TRBJ2-5; D is uncertain. The CDR3 totals 14 residues. Germline lookup yields CDR1 GTSNPN and CDR2 SVGIG (reference sequence). V was pared by 0 bases and J by 5 bases, with 13 bases between. Written as DNA, the CDR3 is TGTGCCTGGAGTGTGTCGGTAGCCGGGGAGACCCAGTACTTC. Amino acids: CAWSVSVAGETQYF. Supplemented by reference TRBV30 and TRBJ2-5, the full variable domain reads SQTIHQWPATLVQPVGSPLSLECTVEGTSNPNLYWYRQAAGRGLQLLFYSVGIGQISSEVPQNLSASRPQDRQFILSSKKLLLSDSGFYLCAWSVSVAGETQYFGPGTRLLVL.

The chain has TRBV10-1 and TRBJ1-6; D gene ambiguous. This CDR3 has 13 amino acids. From germline, CDR1 is WNHNN and CDR2 SYGVQD (reference sequence). The V and J ends lost 2 bases and 7 bases respectively, with 6 bases between them. The DNA of the CDR3 is TGCGCCAGCAGTGAGGACGGGAATTCACCCCTCCACTTT. Protein product: CASSEDGNSPLHF.

The CDR3 sequence: CASSQDQGTLYEQYF. DNA of the CDR3: TGTGCCAGCAGCCAAGATCAGGGGACCCTCTACGAGCAGTACTTC. The chain carries TRBV4-2 and TRBJ2-7, with D perhaps TRBD1 (6 bases). Germline V gives CDR1 LGHNA, CDR2 YNFKEQ. Deletions cut 0 bases from V and 3 bases from J, with 12 bases between. The CDR3 is 15 amino acids.

The chain's CDR3 is CASSPPSGRADEQYF. The CDR3 DNA reads as TGTGCCAGCAGCCCCCCTAGCGGGAGGGCAGACGAGCAGTACTTC. V usage is TRBV7-9 and J usage is TRBJ2-7; 12 bases match TRBD2. Germline CDR1 is SEHNR and CDR2 is FQNEAQ (reference sequence). V was clipped by 5 bases and J by 5 bases; unmatched bases: 7. This CDR3 spans 15 amino acids. Supplemented by reference TRBV7-9 and TRBJ2-7, the full variable domain reads DTGVSQNPRHKITKRGQNVTFRCDPISEHNRLYWYRQTLGQGPEFLTYFQNEAQLEKSRLLSDRFSAERPKGSFSTLEIQRTEQGDSAMYLCASSPPSGRADEQYFGPGTRLTVT.

The chain joins TRBV5-4 to TRBJ2-3, with D possibly being TRBD2 (6 bases). CDR3 size: 15 residues. The V end was cut by 9 bases, the J end by 2 bases, with 19 bases between. Germline CDR1 SGHNT, CDR2 YYREEE (reference sequence). CDR3 region: CATHGASATTDTQYF. In DNA, the CDR3 is TGTGCCACTCATGGGGCTAGCGCCACCACAGATACGCAGTATTTT.

This chain joins TRBV4-3 and TRBJ1-3, with D perhaps matching TRBD1 (5 bases). The CDR3 totals 15 residues. V was trimmed by 3 bases and J by 3 bases, leaving 12 bases between them. Looked up from germline, CDR1 is LGHNA and CDR2 is YSLEER. CDR3 region: CASSQQGEFGNTIYF. DNA of the CDR3: TGCGCCAGCAGCCAGCAGGGTGAATTTGGAAACACCATATATTTT.

The CDR3 is CASSAAIGGNIQYF. The CDR3 coding sequence is TGTGCCAGCAGTGCAGCGATAGGGGGAAACATTCAGTACTTC. The chain links TRBV2 to TRBJ2-4, with TRBD1 as a possible D gene (6 bases). The CDR3 totals 14 residues. Germline V gives CDR1 SNHLY, CDR2 FYNNEI. V was cut by 4 bases and J by 6 bases, with 13 bases left in between.

The rearrangement joins TRBV4-1 to TRBJ2-3, with TRBD1 matching 7 bases. V lost 1 base to trimming and J lost 5 bases; unmatched junction nucleotides: 6. The V gene's germline CDR1 is MGHRA and CDR2 YSYEKL. CDR3 length equals 15 residues. The CDR3 protein is CASSQAGTVGDTQYF. In DNA, the CDR3 is TGCGCCAGCAGCCAAGCTGGGACAGTGGGAGATACGCAGTATTTT.

The chain carries TRBV5-1 and TRBJ1-1; TRBD1 matches at 8 bases. This CDR3 is built from 15 residues. The germline V gene encodes CDR1 SGHRS and CDR2 YFSETQ. The V segment lost 4 bases and the J segment 1 base; nucleotides outside the gene matches: 6. DNA for the CDR3: TGCGCCAGCAGCCTGTCCGGGACAGGGAACACTGAAGCTTTCTTT. Encoded protein: CASSLSGTGNTEAFF.